The 2 T cell receptor beta chains presented below share a single source sample, sequenced in a study of OX40 agonist ivuxolimab in advanced cancers. The assay was immunoSEQ multiplex PCR, and TCRdb's table has in-frame clones only and misses some. The sample yields 20,000 to 25,000 clones, about 79% seen once. Source: CD4+ or CD8+ T cells sorted from blood, taken in a trial of the OX40 agonist ivuxolimab. The receptors shown here come from an adult with an advanced solid tumor such as melanoma, head and neck, liver or kidney cancer.

Sample share makes this clone medium-sized. The chain links TRBV16 to TRBJ2-7; D gene uncertain. V lost 3 bases and J lost 4, with 7 bases in between. The CDR3 has 12 amino acids. CDR1 is KGHSY and CDR2 is FQNENV in the germline V gene. The CDR3 coding sequence is TGTGCCAGCAGCCAGTACGGGTACGAGCAGTACTTC. Translating it yields CASSQYGYEQYF.

V and J are TRBV11-2 and TRBJ2-1; TRBD1 is a possible D gene (7 bases). CDR3 length: 14 amino acids. Trimming stripped 7 bases from V and 2 bases from J, with 12 bases between. Germline V CDR1 and CDR2: SGHAT, FQNNGV. The CDR3 reads CASTQGGPYNEQFF. In DNA form, the CDR3 reads TGTGCCAGCACCCAGGGGGGCCCCTACAATGAGCAGTTCTTC.